These 27 T cell receptor beta chains were sequenced from one sample in a study of T cell repertoires in cytomegalovirus infection. TCRdb recomputed calls from the reads with MiXCR, one row per CDR3 protein. The sample yields roughly 120,000 distinct CDR3 sequences, around 30% seen once. Their cognate antigens are unknown. This specimen consisted of CD8+ T cells from cultured PBMCs, obtained from culture after CMV antigen stimulation. The receptors here all came from a human donor in good health (CMV status not recorded). Some clones in this sample may be carry-over from other donors' samples.

This clonotype was observed a few times. The chain employs TRBV20-1 and TRBJ1-5; a weak D match, TRBD1 (6 bases). Germline CDR1 DFQATT, CDR2 SNEGSKA (reference sequence). The CDR3 is made up of 14 amino acids. The V end was cut by 6 bases, the J end by 3 bases, with 15 bases between. The CDR3: CSASTQGLNQPQHF. Written as DNA, the CDR3 is TGCAGTGCCTCAACACAGGGTCTCAATCAGCCCCAGCATTTT.

This clonotype was found many times. The CDR3 is CASSLKELAASSYNEQFF. In DNA form, the CDR3 reads TGTGCCAGCAGCCTTAAAGAGTTAGCGGCCAGCTCCTACAATGAGCAGTTCTTC. The chain employs TRBV7-6 and TRBJ2-1, with D maybe TRBD2 (6 bases). V shed 5 bases and J shed 0 bases, with 20 bases lying between them. Germline CDR1 SGHVS, CDR2 FNYEAQ. This CDR3 has 18 residues.

This rearrangement joins TRBV6-5 to TRBJ1-1; D ambiguous. V dropped 7 bases and J dropped 0 bases, with 15 bases sitting between them. The germline V gene has CDR1 MNHEY and CDR2 SVGAGI. The CDR3 totals 15 residues. The CDR3 DNA reads TGTGCCAGCATCATTTCGGGTATCCTGAACACTGAAGCTTTCTTT. Translating it yields CASIISGILNTEAFF.

The V call is TRBV7-8, the J call TRBJ2-2; the match to TRBD1 covers 7 bases. Germline V gene lookup returns CDR1 SGHVS and CDR2 FQNEAQ. The CDR3 totals 17 residues. After removal of 5 bases from V and 4 bases from J, the junction contained 13 bases not matched to a gene. CDR3: CASSARRGGATTGELFF. CDR3 DNA: TGTGCCAGCAGCGCCCGCCGAGGGGGCGCGACCACCGGGGAGCTGTTTTTT. Looking up the rest from reference TRBV7-8 and TRBJ2-2 gives the full variable domain: GAGVSQSPRYKVAKRGQDVALRCDPISGHVSLFWYQQALGQGPEFLTYFQNEAQLDKSGLPSDRFFAERPEGSVSTLKIQRTQQEDSAVYLCASSARRGGATTGELFFGEGSRLTVL.

The J gene is TRBJ2-5, the V gene TRBV7-4; D is unresolved. The CDR3 has 16 amino acids. From germline, CDR1 is SGHVT and CDR2 SQSDAQ. Trimming shortened V by 5 bases and J by 0 bases, and 16 bases separated the two germline ends. The CDR3 protein is CASSPADMTHQETQYF. DNA of the CDR3: TGTGCCAGCAGCCCTGCAGATATGACACACCAAGAGACCCAGTACTTC.

This rearrangement joins TRBV5-4 to TRBJ2-5; perhaps TRBD1 as D (5 bases). The CDR3 has 14 amino acids. Trimming left V 0 bases short and J 4 bases short, with 10 bases between. Germline lookup yields CDR1 SGHNT and CDR2 YYREEE (reference sequence). The CDR3 reads CASSLVGTGETQYF. CDR3 bases: TGTGCCAGCAGCTTGGTCGGCACAGGAGAGACCCAGTACTTC.

The chain has TRBV7-9 and TRBJ2-1, with TRBD2 matching over 13 bases. CDR1 and CDR2 from the germline V gene are SEHNR and FQNEAQ (reference sequence). The J segment lost 0 bases and the V segment lost 5 bases, leaving 7 bases of the junction unmatched. CDR3 length equals 18 residues. The CDR3 loop reads CASSLTSGGISSYNEQFF. In nucleotides, the CDR3 is TGTGCCAGCAGCCTGACTAGCGGGGGGATCAGCTCCTACAATGAGCAGTTCTTC.

The chain links TRBV4-3 to TRBJ2-3, with D possibly matching TRBD2 (6 bases). Germline CDR1 reads LGHNA; CDR2 reads YSLEER. Trimming removed 5 bases from V and 3 bases from J, with 15 bases in between. The CDR3 contains 15 residues. CDR3 in amino acids: CASSTRLVGTDTQYF. CDR3 DNA sequence: TGCGCCAGCAGCACCAGACTAGTGGGGACAGATACGCAGTATTTT.

This clonotype has a single count. The genes are TRBV12-3 or TRBV12-4 and TRBJ1-1; no reliable D call. The length of the CDR3 is 12 residues. Deletions cut 3 bases from V and 6 bases from J, with 8 bases between. CDR3 sequence (DNA): TGTGCCAGCAGTTTGTTCGGGGCTGAAGCTTTCTTT. This translates into CASSLFGAEAFF.

In this sample, this clonotype turned up a few times. The chain uses TRBV6-1 and TRBJ2-5; D is uncertain. The V end was cut by 4 bases, the J end by 1 base, with 7 bases between. CDR3 length: 13 residues. The germline CDR1 and CDR2 sequences are MNHNS and SASEGT. The CDR3 protein is CASSGGPQETQYF. In nucleotides, the CDR3 is TGTGCCAGCAGTGGGGGTCCCCAAGAGACCCAGTACTTC.

This clonotype was found a few times. The chain carries TRBV27 and TRBJ1-2; possibly TRBD1 for D (5 bases). The V gene lost 6 bases and the J gene lost 2 bases, with 16 bases spanning the gap. Germline values: CDR1 MNHEY, CDR2 SMNVEV (reference sequence). This CDR3 has 15 amino acids. CDR3 nucleotide sequence: TGTGCCAGCAGACCCACAGGAGGCTGGAACTATGGCTACACCTTC. Translation gives CASRPTGGWNYGYTF.

The V gene is TRBV12-3 or TRBV12-4, the J gene TRBJ1-6; D is uncertain. CDR3 length: 14 residues. V gave up 8 bases and J gave up 0 bases, with 8 bases separating them. CDR3 loop: CASLSGSYNSPLHF. The CDR3 DNA follows: TGTGCCAGCCTTAGTGGCTCCTATAATTCACCCCTCCACTTT.

The chain is built from TRBV11-1 and TRBJ2-3; weak D call: TRBD2 (6 bases). V lost 3 bases to trimming and J lost 2 bases, with 12 bases between them. Germline V gene sequence: CDR1 SGHAT, CDR2 FQDESV (reference sequence). This CDR3 spans 15 amino acids. CDR3 nucleotide sequence: TGTGCCAGCAGCTTGGTCGGGGGTTACACAGATACGCAGTATTTT. Amino acids: CASSLVGGYTDTQYF.

This clonotype was counted many times. The rearrangement joins TRBV4-2 to TRBJ2-5; 8 nucleotides agree with TRBD1. Germline-derived CDR1 and CDR2 are LGHNA and YNFKEQ. The trim removed 0 bases at V and 3 bases at J, leaving 3 bases unmatched. The CDR3 covers 15 residues. CDR3 nucleotides: TGTGCCAGCAGCCAAGAGCAGGGGGCAGAAGAGACCCAGTACTTC. Translation gives CASSQEQGAEETQYF.

This clonotype showed up just a few times. The J gene is TRBJ2-3, the V gene TRBV27, with 9 bases matching TRBD1. The CDR3 has 16 residues. Per germline, CDR1 MNHEY and CDR2 SMNVEV (reference sequence). J was trimmed by 5 bases and V by 5 bases; bases with no gene match: 11. The CDR3 region has the DNA TGTGCCAGCAGTCTCAGACCGGGACAGGGTGGAGATACGCAGTATTTT. This encodes CASSLRPGQGGDTQYF.

V and J are TRBV15 and TRBJ2-7; 7 bases agree with TRBD2. Germline CDR1 and CDR2: LNHNV and YYDKDF (reference sequence). CDR3 length: 15 residues. The trim removed 0 bases at V and 2 bases at J, leaving 4 bases unmatched. The CDR3 region is CATSRDASGTYEQYF. CDR3 coding DNA: TGTGCCACCAGCAGAGACGCTAGCGGAACCTACGAGCAGTACTTC. The full variable domain, its missing parts supplied by reference TRBV15 and TRBJ2-7, is DAMVIQNPRYQVTQFGKPVTLSCSQTLNHNVMYWYQQKSSQAPKLLFHYYDKDFNNEADTPDNFQSRRPNTSFCFLDIRSPGLGDTAMYLCATSRDASGTYEQYFGPGTRLTVT.

V gene TRBV4-3 combines with J gene TRBJ2-7; the match to TRBD1 covers 10 bases. Germline trimming cut 4 bases from V and 3 bases from J; bases unmatched to any gene: 12. The CDR3 loop spans 17 amino acids. Looked up from germline, CDR1 is LGHNA and CDR2 is YSLEER. The CDR3 reads CASSPFGTGDIIYEQYF. In nucleotides, the CDR3 is TGCGCCAGCAGCCCTTTCGGGACAGGGGACATAATCTACGAGCAGTACTTC.

This chain connects TRBV29-1 to TRBJ1-1; TRBD1 matches at 7 bases. Germline lookup yields CDR1 SQVTM and CDR2 ANQGSEA. The CDR3 totals 12 residues. V shed 4 bases and J 4 bases; nucleotides not matched to a gene: 3. This CDR3 is CSVVTGVTEAFF. The CDR3 region has the DNA TGCAGCGTTGTTACAGGGGTCACTGAAGCTTTCTTT.

This clonotype was recorded a few times. V usage is TRBV5-6 and J usage is TRBJ1-2; D gene uncertain. CDR1 and CDR2 (germline): SGHDT, YYEEEE. V was cut by 4 bases and J by 4 bases, with 5 bases left in between. The CDR3 has 11 amino acids. In nucleotides, the CDR3 is TGTGCCAGCAGCGGTGGCTATGGCTACACCTTC. Translating it yields CASSGGYGYTF.

This clonotype was recorded a few times. This chain links TRBV2 with TRBJ1-6; 7 bases are shared with TRBD1. V gave up 8 bases and J gave up 9 bases; unmatched junction bases: 7. The CDR3 consists of 13 residues. Germline CDR1 is SNHLY and CDR2 is FYNNEI. The CDR3 DNA is TGTGCCAGCTGGCCAGGGGGTGGTTCACCCCTCCACTTT. Protein: CASWPGGGSPLHF.

This clonotype was seen only a few times. The chain carries TRBV5-6 and TRBJ2-7, with 7 bases fitting TRBD1. V was clipped by 4 bases and J by 3 bases; unmatched bases: 10. Germline V gene lookup returns CDR1 SGHDT and CDR2 YYEEEE. This CDR3 is built from 15 residues. The CDR3 DNA reads as TGTGCCAGCAGCGACAGGGTCCCAACTGACTACGAGCAGTACTTC. Its protein is CASSDRVPTDYEQYF.

By share of the sample, this clonotype is large. V and J are TRBV7-6 and TRBJ1-2; TRBD1 matches 10 bases. The CDR3 is 15 amino acids. After removal of 1 base from V and 8 bases from J, the junction contained 7 bases not matched to a gene. Germline CDR1 and CDR2: SGHVS and FNYEAQ. CDR3 sequence (DNA): TGTGCCAGCAGCTTAGAAGAGACAGGGGGCGACGGCTACACCTTC. Encoded protein: CASSLEETGGDGYTF.

The chain uses TRBV29-1 and TRBJ1-2; D perhaps matches TRBD1 (5 bases). This CDR3 comprises 13 residues. CDR1 SQVTM and CDR2 ANQGSEA come from the germline V gene. V was clipped by 3 bases and J by 0 bases, with 8 bases between them. The chain's CDR3 is CSVEGPPNYGYTF. DNA for the CDR3: TGCAGCGTTGAGGGACCGCCTAACTATGGCTACACCTTC.

In the case of this clonotype: A much larger clone lies one base from this, so it may be a read error. V is TRBV11-1 and J is TRBJ2-1; TRBD1 aligns across 8 bases. The trim removed 1 base at V and 8 bases at J, leaving 10 bases unmatched. Germline V CDR1 and CDR2: SGHAT, FQDESV (reference sequence). The CDR3 runs 16 residues. The CDR3 loop is CASSLVPVTGEDEQFF. As DNA, the CDR3 is TGTGCCAGCAGCTTAGTGCCTGTGACAGGGGAGGATGAGCAGTTCTTC.

J is TRBJ1-1 and V is TRBV6-2 or TRBV6-3, with a possible D match to TRBD1 (6 bases). Between the trimmed V and J ends, which lost 4 bases and 5 bases, there was a span of 11 bases. Germline loops: CDR1 MNHEY, CDR2 SVGEGT. This CDR3 has 13 amino acids. CDR3 sequence: CASSWTVGTEAFF. In DNA, the CDR3 is TGTGCCAGCAGTTGGACAGTCGGAACTGAAGCTTTCTTT.

This clonotype was seen many times. V gene TRBV7-2 combines with J gene TRBJ2-2; TRBD1 aligns across 7 bases. The CDR3 totals 18 residues. With 4 bases clipped from V and 3 bases from J, the junction kept 14 bases outside the gene matches. Germline CDR1 is SGHTA and CDR2 is FQGNSA. The CDR3 sequence is CASSSGRRRQGDTGELFF. The CDR3 region has the DNA TGTGCCAGCAGCTCTGGACGCCGCCGGCAGGGGGACACCGGGGAGCTGTTTTTT.

This clonotype came up many times. The V and J genes are TRBV7-4 and TRBJ1-1; D is possibly TRBD1 (6 bases). Trimming removed 5 bases from V and 4 bases from J, with 20 bases in between. The CDR3 covers 16 residues. The germline gives CDR1 SGHVT, CDR2 SQSDAQ. CDR3 residues: CASSPRGRGDSTEAFF. DNA for the CDR3: TGTGCCAGCAGCCCCAGGGGCCGAGGTGACTCCACTGAAGCTTTCTTT.